This entry lists 19 T cell receptor beta chains sequenced from one sample in a study of technical replicates of blood from a few donors. The protocol was immunoSEQ multiplex PCR, while the TCRdb copy is restricted to in-frame clones and leaves out a portion. The table has under 100,000 clones, about 95% seen once. The material sequenced was T cells isolated from PBMCs. The receptors shown here come from a human donor in good health.

The chain employs TRBV28 and TRBJ2-7, with D uncertain. Trimming pared 5 bases from V and 6 bases from J, leaving 8 bases between. The CDR3 totals 11 residues. CDR1 is MDHEN and CDR2 is SYDVKM in the germline V gene. The CDR3 is CASSQVVEQYF. In nucleotides, the CDR3 is TGTGCCAGCAGTCAGGTAGTCGAGCAGTACTTC. Complete variable domain (other parts from reference TRBV28 and TRBJ2-7): DVKVTQSSRYLVKRTGEKVFLECVQDMDHENMFWYRQDPGLGLRLIYFSYDVKMKEKGDIPEGYSVSREKKERFSLILESASTNQTSMYLCASSQVVEQYFGPGTRLTVT.

This clone appeared once. The chain is built from TRBV11-2 and TRBJ1-1; TRBD1 agrees at 7 bases. The CDR3 loop spans 13 amino acids. Germline loops: CDR1 SGHAT, CDR2 FQNNGV. With 10 bases clipped from V and 7 bases from J, the junction kept 12 bases outside the gene matches. CDR3 nucleotide sequence: TGTGCCACTCTCCCGACAGGGCGTAGTGAAGCTTTCTTT. It codes for CATLPTGRSEAFF.

The rearrangement joins TRBV28 to TRBJ1-5; TRBD1 matches 8 bases. The CDR3 is 14 residues long. V shed 5 bases and J 3 bases; nucleotides not matched to a gene: 3. The germline gives CDR1 MDHEN, CDR2 SYDVKM. The CDR3: CASSGGQDNQPQHF. CDR3 DNA: TGTGCCAGCAGTGGGGGACAGGACAATCAGCCCCAGCATTTT.

The rearrangement uses TRBV11-3 and TRBJ1-2, with 7 bases aligning to TRBD1. The CDR3 runs to 14 residues. The germline V gene has CDR1 SGHNT and CDR2 YENEEA. V was clipped by 5 bases and J by 5 bases; unmatched bases: 8. CDR3 region: CASSEQGGPYGYTF. CDR3 DNA sequence: TGTGCCAGCAGCGAGCAGGGGGGCCCTTATGGCTACACCTTC.

This clone has just a few counts. J is TRBJ1-1 and V is TRBV25-1; D uncertain. The V end was cut by 4 bases, the J end by 2 bases, with 5 bases between. The CDR3 is 12 amino acids. The germline V gene has CDR1 MGHDK and CDR2 SYGVNS. The chain's CDR3 is CASSGGNTEAFF. The CDR3 region has the DNA TGTGCCAGCAGTGGAGGAAACACTGAAGCTTTCTTT.

This chain joins TRBV19 and TRBJ1-5; D may be TRBD1 (6 bases). Trimming shortened V by 8 bases and J by 6 bases, and 20 bases separated the two germline ends. Looked up from germline, CDR1 is LNHDA and CDR2 is SQIVND (reference sequence). CDR3 length: 15 residues. CDR3 loop: CASRHDGQRSQPQHF. As DNA, the CDR3 is TGTGCCAGTCGCCATGACGGACAGCGGAGTCAGCCCCAGCATTTT.

The rearrangement links TRBV4-1 to TRBJ2-5, with 7 positions matching TRBD2. Germline V gene lookup returns CDR1 MGHRA and CDR2 YSYEKL. The CDR3 length is 16 residues. V lost 2 bases to trimming and J lost 1 base; unmatched junction nucleotides: 7. The CDR3 loop is CASSQSRTSGQETQYF. The CDR3 DNA sequence: TGCGCCAGCAGCCAATCAAGGACTAGTGGCCAAGAGACCCAGTACTTC.

J is TRBJ2-3 and V is TRBV10-3; possible D gene TRBD2, 5 bases. The germline V gene encodes CDR1 ENHRY and CDR2 SYGVKD. The CDR3 extends over 12 amino acids. Trimming took off 7 bases at V and 5 bases at J, with 10 bases between the two ends. The CDR3 protein is CAIMVGEDTQYF. Here the CDR3 DNA reads TGTGCCATCATGGTGGGAGAAGATACGCAGTATTTT.

In DNA, the CDR3 is TGTGCCAGCAGCTCACAGGGTTACGGCTACGAGCAGTACTTC. Translation gives CASSSQGYGYEQYF. The gene calls are TRBV7-9 and TRBJ2-7; a possible D gene is TRBD1 (6 bases). Per the germline V gene, CDR1 is SEHNR and CDR2 is FQNEAQ (reference sequence). Trimming cost V 4 bases and J 3 bases, with 13 bases left between them. This CDR3 is 14 amino acids long.

This sequence joins TRBV6-6 and TRBJ2-7, with no clear D. The CDR3 spans 13 residues. V was pared by 0 bases and J by 3 bases, with 6 bases between. The germline V gene has CDR1 MNHNY and CDR2 SVGAGI (reference sequence). In nucleotides, the CDR3 is TGTGCCAGCAGTTACTCGCGCGACTACGAGCAGTACTTC. This translates into CASSYSRDYEQYF.

The V and J genes are TRBV21-1 and TRBJ2-7; the table names TRBD2, a call not compared with the DNA. TRBV21-1 counts as a pseudogene. The CDR3 spans 16 residues. The CDR3 protein is CASRVLASGRSLEQYF. DNA of the CDR3: TGTGCCAGCCGTGTGTTGGCAAGCGGGAGATCGCTTGAGCAGTACTTC.

This chain connects TRBV19 to TRBJ1-2; D gene ambiguous. V was shortened by 4 bases and J by 8 bases, with 11 bases between the two germline ends. Per the germline V gene, CDR1 is LNHDA and CDR2 is SQIVND (reference sequence). This CDR3 has 12 amino acids. The CDR3 DNA sequence: TGTGCCAGTAGTAGTCCCGGCGGGGGCTACACCTTC. It is translated as CASSSPGGGYTF.

This clone was seen a single time. The chain employs TRBV5-1 and TRBJ2-3, with a weak D call TRBD2 (5 bases). Germline assignment: CDR1 SGHRS and CDR2 YFSETQ. With 0 bases removed from V and 4 bases from J, the gap between germline ends came to 18 bases. This CDR3 comprises 17 residues. Written as DNA, the CDR3 is TGCGCCAGCAGCTTGGGTGGGAGTATTTTAGGCGCAGATACGCAGTATTTT. Translation gives CASSLGGSILGADTQYF.

This chain joins TRBV27 and TRBJ2-7, with 8 bases identical to TRBD2. V was pared by 6 bases and J by 2 bases, with 15 bases of the junction left unmatched. This CDR3 spans 17 amino acids. Per germline, CDR1 MNHEY and CDR2 SMNVEV (reference sequence). The CDR3 DNA follows: TGTGCCAGCAGGTATAGAGCAACCTTAGCGGGAACCTACGAGCAGTACTTC. Translating it yields CASRYRATLAGTYEQYF.

The chain carries TRBV19 and TRBJ2-7, with D tentatively TRBD1 (6 bases). Trimming pared 5 bases from V and 2 bases from J, leaving 13 bases between. Germline V gene data show CDR1 as LNHDA and CDR2 as SQIVND (reference sequence). This CDR3 region has 14 residues. CDR3 amino acids: CASSQGTIPYEQYF. The DNA of the CDR3 is TGTGCCAGTAGTCAGGGGACGATCCCCTACGAGCAGTACTTC.

This chain joins TRBV5-4 and TRBJ1-1, with TRBD1 matching over 9 bases. CDR1 and CDR2 (germline): SGHNT, YYREEE (reference sequence). The CDR3 sequence is 14 residues long. Germline trimming cut 4 bases from V and 7 bases from J; bases unmatched to any gene: 8. DNA of the CDR3: TGTGCCAGCAGCGCCTGGGACAGGGAGGATGAAGCTTTCTTT. This codes for CASSAWDREDEAFF.

The rearrangement joins TRBV5-1 to TRBJ2-2; 11 bases line up with TRBD2. V shed 0 bases, J shed 4 bases, and the junction held 2 bases outside the gene matches. CDR3 length: 16 amino acids. CDR1 and CDR2 (germline): SGHRS, YFSETQ. The DNA for the CDR3 is TGCGCCAGCAGCTTGGCCGGGACTAGCGGCACCGGGGAGCTGTTTTTT. It specifies CASSLAGTSGTGELFF. Using reference TRBV5-1 and TRBJ2-2 for the parts outside the CDR3, the full variable domain is KAGVTQTPRYLIKTRGQQVTLSCSPISGHRSVSWYQQTPGQGLQFLFEYFSETQRNKGNFPGRFSGRQFSNSRSEMNVSTLELGDSALYLCASSLAGTSGTGELFFGEGSRLTVL.

CDR3 amino acids: CASSQSGYLETQYF. As DNA, the CDR3 is TGCGCCAGCAGCCAATCCGGGTATTTGGAGACCCAGTACTTC. The J gene is TRBJ2-5, the V gene TRBV4-3; no firm D call. V was shortened by 2 bases and J by 5 bases, with 12 bases between the two germline ends. The CDR3 is 14 amino acids. Germline lookup yields CDR1 LGHNA and CDR2 YSLEER.

The gene calls are TRBV5-1 and TRBJ2-7; D remains unclear. The V gene lost 0 bases and the J gene lost 6 bases, with 13 bases spanning the gap. Germline V gene sequence: CDR1 SGHRS, CDR2 YFSETQ. The CDR3 runs 14 residues. In nucleotides, the CDR3 is TGCGCCAGCAGCTTGGCTCCCTCTAGTTCCGAGCAGTACTTC. Its protein is CASSLAPSSSEQYF.